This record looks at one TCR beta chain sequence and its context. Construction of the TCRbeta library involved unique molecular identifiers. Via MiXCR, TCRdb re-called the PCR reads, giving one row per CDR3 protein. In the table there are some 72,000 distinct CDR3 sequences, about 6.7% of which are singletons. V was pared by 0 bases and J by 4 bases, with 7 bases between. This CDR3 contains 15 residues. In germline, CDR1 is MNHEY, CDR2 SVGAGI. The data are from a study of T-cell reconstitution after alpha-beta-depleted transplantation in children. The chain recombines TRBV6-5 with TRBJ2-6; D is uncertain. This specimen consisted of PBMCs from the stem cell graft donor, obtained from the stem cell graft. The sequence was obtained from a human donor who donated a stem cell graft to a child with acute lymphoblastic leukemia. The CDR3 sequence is CASSYSRAGANVLTF. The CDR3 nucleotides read TGTGCCAGCAGTTACTCAAGGGCGGGGGCCAACGTCCTGACTTTC.